These T cell receptor beta chains were read from a single sample in a study of blood T cell repertoires in COVID-19. Profiling relied on immunoSEQ multiplex PCR, and the TCRdb table lists in-frame clones only, not all of them. The sample consists of 40,000 to 55,000 clones, around 83% of them appearing once. The sample taken for sequencing was peripheral blood. All receptors derive from a human donor in a cohort sampled during active COVID-19. Both conserved end residues are part of each CDR3. D genes are given only for firm matches. For some rows the clone size is stated as once, few or many, or as a class when expanded; others skip it.

V gene,J gene,D gene,clone size,CDR3 DNA,CDR3 protein
TRBV12-5,TRBJ2-2,TRBD2,.,TGTGCTAGTGGAGCAGCGGGGGCGACGAACACCGGGGAGCTGTTTTTT,CASGAAGATNTGELFF
TRBV11-3,TRBJ2-3,TRBD1,.,TGTGCCAGCAGCAAGAGTACGACAGGGTTTGGGGATACGCAGTATTTT,CASSKSTTGFGDTQYF
TRBV2,TRBJ1-2,.,few,TGTGCCAGCAGCCGGCAACAGGGAAGGTATGGCTACACCTTC,CASSRQQGRYGYTF
TRBV9,TRBJ1-1,.,.,TGTGCCAGCGCGACTAGTGAGGGTCCTTTT,CASATSEGPF
TRBV6-5,TRBJ2-3,TRBD2,.,TGTGCCAGCAGTCGGACTAGTAGCACAGATACGCAGTATTTT,CASSRTSSTDTQYF
TRBV25-1,TRBJ1-5,.,few,TGTGCCAGCAGTGAGCGGAGGGCCCCTGGGCCCCAGCATTTT,CASSERRAPGPQHF
TRBV7-9,TRBJ1-6,TRBD1,.,TGTGCCAGCAGCCCGGGACAGGGGTTTGGCTCACCCCTCCACTTT,CASSPGQGFGSPLHF
TRBV6-5,TRBJ1-2,.,.,TGTGCCAGCAGCCCCAGAGGCGCGTACTATGGCTACACCTTC,CASSPRGAYYGYTF
TRBV4-1,TRBJ1-5,TRBD1,.,TGCGCCAGCAGCCAAGCGGACAGGGTCAATCAGCCCCAGCATTTT,CASSQADRVNQPQHF
TRBV6-5,TRBJ2-7,.,.,TGTGCCAGCAGTTACGTGAGCTCCTACGAGCAGTACTTC,CASSYVSSYEQYF
TRBV21-1,TRBJ2-7,.,.,TGTGCCAGCAGCAAAGGAGGGGGACAGGGATGGACCTACGAGCAGTACTTC,CASSKGGGQGWTYEQYF
TRBV5-1,TRBJ2-1,.,.,TGCGCCAGCAGCTTACAAGTCCGGGGGGCTAATGAGCAGTTCTTC,CASSLQVRGANEQFF
TRBV3-1/TRBV3-2,TRBJ1-2,TRBD1,.,TGTGCCAGCAGCCAAAACAGGGGGTCCTTTGGCTACACCTTC,CASSQNRGSFGYTF
TRBV19,TRBJ2-3,.,.,TGTGCCAGTAGCCTGTCGAGAGCAGATACGCAGTATTTT,CASSLSRADTQYF
TRBV28,TRBJ2-1,TRBD2,.,TGTGCCAGCAGTTTTAGCTTCCGGGCCTCAGGACTAGGGGAGCAGTTCTTC,CASSFSFRASGLGEQFF
TRBV5-1,TRBJ2-2,TRBD1,.,TGCGCCAGCAGCCCGACGGACAGGGCGGCTGGGGAGCTGTTTTTT,CASSPTDRAAGELFF
TRBV7-2,TRBJ2-5,.,once,TGTGCCAGCAGCTTAGTCAAGGGGCAGACCCAGTACTTC,CASSLVKGQTQYF
TRBV7-9,TRBJ2-3,.,.,TGTGCCAGCAGCTACGGACTTGGGGCAGATACGCAGTATTTT,CASSYGLGADTQYF
TRBV28,TRBJ1-4,.,.,TGTGCCAGCAGTTTAGTTCGGGGGAGTGAAAAACTGTTTTTT,CASSLVRGSEKLFF
TRBV11-2,TRBJ1-3,TRBD1,.,TGTGCCAGCAGCTTAGGCGGGACAGGGCGAGGAAACACCATATATTTT,CASSLGGTGRGNTIYF
TRBV6-5,TRBJ2-4,TRBD1,.,TGTGCCGCCACTCCGGGACAGCCCTTCATTCAGTACTTC,CAATPGQPFIQYF
TRBV30,TRBJ1-6,TRBD1,.,TGTGCCTGGACCATCCGGGACAGAAACAATTCACCCCTCCACTTT,CAWTIRDRNNSPLHF
TRBV6-1,TRBJ2-7,.,.,TGTGCCAGCAGTGAATACAGGGTCCTAAGTGAGCAGTACTTC,CASSEYRVLSEQYF
TRBV30,TRBJ2-3,.,.,TGTGCCTGGAGTGTACTTGGGCCCACAGATACGCAGTATTTT,CAWSVLGPTDTQYF
TRBV5-3,TRBJ2-7,TRBD1,.,TGTGCCAGAAGCCCGATAGGGGACAGGGTCTACGAGCAGTACTTC,CARSPIGDRVYEQYF
TRBV2,TRBJ2-7,TRBD1,.,TGTGCCAGCAGCAGACAGGGGGGGGACGAGCAGTACTTC,CASSRQGGDEQYF
TRBV30,TRBJ2-1,TRBD2,.,TGTGCCTGGGGATCGGGGGGGCTGTTAGGGGAGCAGTTCTTC,CAWGSGGLLGEQFF
TRBV6-4,TRBJ1-2,TRBD1,few,TGTGCCAGCAGGAACCGGGACAGGGGTGGCGGCTACACCTTC,CASRNRDRGGGYTF